The TCR beta chain under discussion was sequenced for a study of CD8 T cells in ankylosing spondylitis. Study results and limitations: Ankylosing spondylitis blood appeared to be characterized by a TCR beta motif of about eight highly homologous variants. Within matched ankylosing spondylitis synovial fluid, disease-linked clones were reportedly significantly enriched. Relatively rare in peripheral blood, disease-linked clones were also CD8+. Earlier authors reported some of these motif variants in reactive arthritis synovial fluid and blood.

From germline, CDR1 is SGHTS and CDR2 YDEGEE. V was pared by 4 bases and J by 4 bases, with 4 bases of the junction left unmatched. The CDR3 contains 15 residues. The sample holds a few counts of this clonotype. Its specificity is not known. TCRdb reprocessed the 5' RACE reads via MiXCR and lists one record per CDR3 protein. The sample yields roughly 190,000 distinct CDR3 sequences, about 13% seen once. The rearrangement uses TRBV5-8 and TRBJ1-6; 8 bases are a match to TRBD1. The sample comprised blood, either unsorted or a sorted T cell fraction (not recorded which). The receptor was derived from a male donor with ankylosing spondylitis or in good health (not recorded which). Written as DNA, the CDR3 is TGTGCCAGCAGCACAGGACAGGGTTATAATTCACCCCTCCACTTT. It specifies CASSTGQGYNSPLHF.